Following are 29 T cell receptor beta chains from one sample sequenced in a study of T cell repertoires in ileal Crohn's disease. The method was immunoSEQ multiplex PCR; TCRdb's version includes in-frame clones alone and lacks a portion of them. This sample has 9,500 to 15,000 clones, with roughly 79% found just once. Sequenced material: ileal tissue. Every receptor here comes from an adult with Crohn's disease.

The table lists this clone with a few counts. This chain joins TRBV28 and TRBJ1-4; D remains ambiguous. In germline, CDR1 is MDHEN, CDR2 SYDVKM. The CDR3 totals 15 residues. Trimming took 5 bases from V and 0 from J, leaving 10 bases between them. The CDR3 region has the DNA TGTGCCAGCAGTCTAATGGGCGCAACTAATGAAAAACTGTTTTTT. Translation: CASSLMGATNEKLFF.

This clone was picked up a small number of times. This rearrangement joins TRBV30 to TRBJ1-1, with 9 nucleotides matching TRBD1. V shed 3 bases and J 1 base; nucleotides not matched to a gene: 18. The CDR3 is made up of 19 amino acids. CDR1 and CDR2 (germline): GTSNPN, SVGIG (reference sequence). CDR3 coding DNA: TGTGCCTGGAGCCTCTTTCCGGGACAGGGTGAAATGTGGAACACTGAAGCTTTCTTT. Translating gives CAWSLFPGQGEMWNTEAFF. Full variable domain (remainder filled in from reference TRBV30 and TRBJ1-1): SQTIHQWPATLVQPVGSPLSLECTVEGTSNPNLYWYRQAAGRGLQLLFYSVGIGQISSEVPQNLSASRPQDRQFILSSKKLLLSDSGFYLCAWSLFPGQGEMWNTEAFFGQGTRLTVV.

The J gene is TRBJ1-1, the V gene TRBV30; D remains unclear. Germline lookup yields CDR1 GTSNPN and CDR2 SVGIG (reference sequence). This CDR3 is 13 amino acids long. Trimming took off 2 bases at V and 1 base at J, with 8 bases between the two ends. CDR3 DNA sequence: TGTGCCTGGAGTAACGGCGGGAACACTGAAGCTTTCTTT. Protein product: CAWSNGGNTEAFF.

The rearrangement uses TRBV28 and TRBJ2-7; 12 bases align to TRBD1. This CDR3 region has 15 residues. Per germline, CDR1 MDHEN and CDR2 SYDVKM. V dropped 6 bases and J dropped 5; count of bases not matched to a gene: 8. In DNA form, the CDR3 reads TGTGCCAGCAGCCTCGGGACAGGGGGCGGCCACGAGCAGTACTTC. It is translated as CASSLGTGGGHEQYF.

The chain combines TRBV5-4 with TRBJ1-4; TRBD1 aligns across 11 bases. V gave up 2 bases and J gave up 8 bases; unmatched junction bases: 8. This CDR3 has 16 amino acids. The V gene's germline CDR1 is SGHNT and CDR2 YYREEE (reference sequence). CDR3 nucleotides: TGTGCCAGCAGCTTAGGACAGGGGGCTCGGGGAGAAAAACTGTTTTTT. Translation: CASSLGQGARGEKLFF. Full variable domain (rest looked up from reference TRBV5-4 and TRBJ1-4): ETGVTQSPTHLIKTRGQQVTLRCSSQSGHNTVSWYQQALGQGPQFIFQYYREEENGRGNFPPRFSGLQFPNYSSELNVNALELDDSALYLCASSLGQGARGEKLFFGSGTQLSVL.

The chain uses TRBV27 and TRBJ2-7; 11 nucleotides align to TRBD2. The CDR3 contains 14 residues. Germline V gene data show CDR1 as MNHEY and CDR2 as SMNVEV (reference sequence). J lost 6 bases, V lost 3 bases, and 4 bases had no gene match. CDR3 nucleotide sequence: TGTGCCAGCAGTTTCCTAGCGGGGGGATCCGAGCAGTACTTC. It translates to CASSFLAGGSEQYF.

This clone was seen only once. The chain couples TRBV30 to TRBJ1-5; D perhaps matches TRBD1 (5 bases). V shed 1 base and J shed 4 bases, with 11 bases lying between them. The CDR3 is 14 amino acids. Germline-derived CDR1 and CDR2 are GTSNPN and SVGIG (reference sequence). The DNA of the CDR3 is TGTGCCTGGAGTGCACCTAGGGGAAATCAGCCCCAGCATTTT. Amino acids: CAWSAPRGNQPQHF.

The chain links TRBV5-1 to TRBJ2-5; 11 nucleotides align to TRBD1. CDR1 is SGHRS and CDR2 is YFSETQ in the germline V gene. CDR3 size: 15 residues. Trimming took 4 bases from V and 6 from J; bases not matched to a gene: 8. As DNA, the CDR3 is TGCGCCAGCAGCCTTCGGACAGGGGGCGGGAAGACCCAGTACTTC. Its protein is CASSLRTGGGKTQYF.

This clone has only one observation. The rearrangement joins TRBV6-4 to TRBJ2-1; 13 bases line up with TRBD2. The J segment lost 8 bases and the V segment lost 4 bases, leaving 14 bases of the junction unmatched. CDR3 length: 18 residues. Germline V gives CDR1 MRHNA, CDR2 SNTAGT. CDR3 region: CASSAGTSGAGGGYEQFF. CDR3 nucleotide sequence: TGTGCCAGCAGTGCCGGGACTAGCGGGGCCGGGGGAGGGTATGAGCAGTTCTTC.

The gene calls are TRBV6-6 and TRBJ2-2; D remains ambiguous. This CDR3 region has 14 residues. The V gene lost 0 bases and the J gene lost 7 bases, with 9 bases spanning the gap. Germline V gene sequence: CDR1 MNHNY, CDR2 SVGAGI (reference sequence). CDR3 sequence (DNA): TGTGCCAGCAGTTACTCGCGACTCGGCGGGGAGCTGTTTTTT. Translation gives CASSYSRLGGELFF.

The CDR3: CASSGAGTEAFF. CDR3 nucleotide sequence: TGTGCCAGCAGTGGGGCGGGCACTGAAGCTTTCTTT. The chain is built from TRBV2 and TRBJ1-1; D is ambiguous. Germline assignment: CDR1 SNHLY and CDR2 FYNNEI. This CDR3 comprises 12 residues. Trimming shortened V by 4 bases and J by 4 bases, and 7 bases separated the two germline ends.

There are a few counts of this clone. The chain employs TRBV4-1 and TRBJ1-6; no reliable D call. This CDR3 has 14 residues. In germline, CDR1 is MGHRA, CDR2 YSYEKL. Trimming cost V 2 bases and J 8 bases, with 10 bases left between them. Here the CDR3 reads CASSQPRRDSPLHF. CDR3 DNA sequence: TGCGCCAGCAGCCAACCTCGGAGGGATTCACCCCTCCACTTT.

The chain carries TRBV9 and TRBJ2-7, with D maybe TRBD1 (6 bases). Germline CDR1 reads SGDLS; CDR2 reads YYNGEE. This CDR3 contains 15 residues. V was cut by 2 bases and J by 4 bases, with 16 bases left in between. CDR3 protein: CASSVGPGQEYEQYF. CDR3 DNA sequence: TGTGCCAGCAGCGTGGGACCGGGACAAGAATACGAGCAGTACTTC.

In its sample, this clone was seen a few times. The chain links TRBV11-2 to TRBJ2-2; D gene unclear. Trimming left V 1 base short and J 6 bases short, with 9 bases between. Looked up from germline, CDR1 is SGHAT and CDR2 is FQNNGV. The CDR3 length is 14 residues. The CDR3 DNA sequence: TGTGCCAGCAGCTTAGTCACGGCGGCCGGGGAGCTGTTTTTT. This encodes CASSLVTAAGELFF.

The chain carries TRBV5-4 and TRBJ1-2; 10 nucleotides align to TRBD1. Germline CDR1 reads SGHNT; CDR2 reads YYREEE (reference sequence). This CDR3 is 14 amino acids long. The V gene end was trimmed by 3 bases and the J gene end by 7 bases; junction bases not matched to a gene: 6. The CDR3: CASSWTGGLGGYTF. CDR3 sequence (DNA): TGTGCCAGCAGCTGGACAGGGGGACTGGGTGGCTACACCTTC.

This chain uses TRBV5-1 with TRBJ1-1, with 9 bases aligning to TRBD1. The V segment lost 3 bases and the J segment 4 bases; nucleotides outside the gene matches: 4. Germline CDR1 and CDR2: SGHRS and YFSETQ. The CDR3 consists of 14 residues. CDR3 loop: CASSYLGQGTEAFF. For the CDR3, the DNA is TGCGCCAGCAGCTACCTGGGACAGGGCACTGAAGCTTTCTTT.

The rearrangement uses TRBV5-1 and TRBJ1-1, with D maybe TRBD1 (5 bases). Germline CDR1 reads SGHRS; CDR2 reads YFSETQ. V shed 2 bases and J shed 10 bases, with 18 bases lying between them. This CDR3 is built from 14 residues. The CDR3 nucleotides read TGCGCCAGCAGCTTCAGGACATCTGAAGTAGGAGCTTTCTTT. Amino acids: CASSFRTSEVGAFF.

The rearrangement links TRBV6-5 to TRBJ1-2; D not resolved. Germline CDR1 is MNHEY and CDR2 is SVGAGI. The CDR3 is 13 residues long. With 5 bases removed from V and 7 bases from J, the gap between germline ends came to 14 bases. The CDR3, as DNA: TGTGCCAGCAGTCCCGAGACACGGTCTGGCTACACCTTC. Its translation is CASSPETRSGYTF.

The chain couples TRBV15 to TRBJ2-7; TRBD1 matches at 8 bases. V lost 4 bases to trimming and J lost 4 bases; unmatched junction nucleotides: 6. The germline V gene has CDR1 LNHNV and CDR2 YYDKDF (reference sequence). This CDR3 spans 14 amino acids. The CDR3 DNA reads as TGTGCCACCAGCACAGACAGGGGAGAGTACGAGCAGTACTTC. Amino acid sequence: CATSTDRGEYEQYF.

The chain joins TRBV30 to TRBJ1-1, with TRBD1 matching over 7 bases. The length of the CDR3 is 13 residues. V shed 3 bases and J 1 base; nucleotides not matched to a gene: 2. Germline CDR1 and CDR2: GTSNPN and SVGIG (reference sequence). The CDR3 loop is CAWRQGWNTEAFF. The CDR3 nucleotides are TGTGCCTGGAGACAGGGGTGGAACACTGAAGCTTTCTTT.

Relative to its sample, this clone is large. The rearrangement links TRBV7-8 to TRBJ2-3; the match to TRBD2 covers 8 bases. This CDR3 is built from 16 residues. Per the germline V gene, CDR1 is SGHVS and CDR2 is FQNEAQ. Trimming removed 3 bases from V and 3 bases from J; junction bases left unmatched: 8. CDR3 sequence reads: CASSLHLAGRTDTQYF. The CDR3, as DNA: TGTGCCAGCAGCTTGCATTTAGCGGGAAGAACAGATACGCAGTATTTT.

The chain has TRBV9 and TRBJ1-4, with D possibly TRBD1 on 6 matching bases. The CDR3 covers 15 residues. Trimming cost V 4 bases and J 4 bases, with 14 bases left between them. Germline loops: CDR1 SGDLS, CDR2 YYNGEE. This CDR3 reads CASSPGQTFNEKLFF. The DNA for the CDR3 is TGTGCCAGCAGCCCAGGACAGACGTTTAATGAAAAACTGTTTTTT.

V is TRBV11-3 and J is TRBJ2-1; no definite D call. V was clipped by 5 bases and J by 7 bases, with 24 bases between them. Germline V gene lookup returns CDR1 SGHNT and CDR2 YENEEA. This CDR3 is 17 amino acids long. The CDR3 loop is CASSPLARLDMVNEQFF. CDR3 coding DNA: TGTGCCAGCAGCCCTTTGGCTAGATTAGATATGGTGAATGAGCAGTTCTTC. Filled out from reference TRBV11-3 and TRBJ2-1, the complete variable domain reads EAGVVQSPRYKIIEKKQPVAFWCNPISGHNTLYWYLQNLGQGPELLIRYENEEAVDDSQLPKDRFSAERLKGVDSTLKIQPAELGDSAVYLCASSPLARLDMVNEQFFGPGTRLTVL.

The V and J genes are TRBV6-6 and TRBJ1-1; D is ambiguous. This CDR3 is 14 amino acids long. Germline loops: CDR1 MNHNY, CDR2 SVGAGI (reference sequence). The V end lost 5 bases, the J end lost 4 bases, and 14 bases lay between the germline ends. CDR3 amino acids: CASSAGGGLTEAFF. In nucleotides, the CDR3 is TGTGCCAGCAGTGCCGGAGGAGGACTCACTGAAGCTTTCTTT.

The V gene is TRBV5-4, the J gene TRBJ2-1; 13 bases are shared with TRBD2. The CDR3 has 14 residues. Germline V gene lookup returns CDR1 SGHNT and CDR2 YYREEE (reference sequence). V lost 7 bases and J lost 4; bases outside the gene matches: 2. This CDR3 is CASGLAGAYNEQFF. CDR3 nucleotides: TGTGCCAGCGGACTAGCGGGAGCATACAATGAGCAGTTCTTC.

CDR3 in amino acids: CASSSTIQAGNTIYF. CDR3 sequence (DNA): TGTGCCAGCAGCTCCACCATACAGGCGGGAAACACCATATATTTT. The V and J genes are TRBV7-2 and TRBJ1-3; D is possibly TRBD1 (5 bases). The CDR3 extends over 15 amino acids. In germline, CDR1 is SGHTA, CDR2 FQGNSA. Trimming removed 4 bases at V and 4 bases at J, with 14 bases between.

The rearrangement uses TRBV27 and TRBJ1-5; D is undetermined. V was clipped by 6 bases and J by 0 bases, with 6 bases between them. Germline V CDR1 and CDR2: MNHEY, SMNVEV (reference sequence). The CDR3 is 13 amino acids. The CDR3 protein is CASRPSSNQPQHF. The CDR3 DNA reads TGTGCCAGCAGGCCTAGTAGCAATCAGCCCCAGCATTTT.

The rearrangement uses TRBV7-9 and TRBJ2-3; TRBD2 matches 10 bases. Germline V gives CDR1 SEHNR, CDR2 FQNEAQ (reference sequence). Trimming cost V 5 bases and J 2 bases; bases outside gene matches: 4. The CDR3 runs 15 residues. As DNA, the CDR3 is TGTGCCAGCAGCGCTACTAGCGGGGACACAGATACGCAGTATTTT. Protein: CASSATSGDTDTQYF.

This clone was seen once. This chain links TRBV4-2 with TRBJ1-1; D remains ambiguous. Looked up from germline, CDR1 is LGHNA and CDR2 is YNFKEQ. V gave up 0 bases and J gave up 1 base, with 6 bases separating them. This CDR3 spans 14 amino acids. CDR3 sequence (DNA): TGTGCCAGCAGCCAAGATCTAGGGAACACTGAAGCTTTCTTT. This gives the protein CASSQDLGNTEAFF.